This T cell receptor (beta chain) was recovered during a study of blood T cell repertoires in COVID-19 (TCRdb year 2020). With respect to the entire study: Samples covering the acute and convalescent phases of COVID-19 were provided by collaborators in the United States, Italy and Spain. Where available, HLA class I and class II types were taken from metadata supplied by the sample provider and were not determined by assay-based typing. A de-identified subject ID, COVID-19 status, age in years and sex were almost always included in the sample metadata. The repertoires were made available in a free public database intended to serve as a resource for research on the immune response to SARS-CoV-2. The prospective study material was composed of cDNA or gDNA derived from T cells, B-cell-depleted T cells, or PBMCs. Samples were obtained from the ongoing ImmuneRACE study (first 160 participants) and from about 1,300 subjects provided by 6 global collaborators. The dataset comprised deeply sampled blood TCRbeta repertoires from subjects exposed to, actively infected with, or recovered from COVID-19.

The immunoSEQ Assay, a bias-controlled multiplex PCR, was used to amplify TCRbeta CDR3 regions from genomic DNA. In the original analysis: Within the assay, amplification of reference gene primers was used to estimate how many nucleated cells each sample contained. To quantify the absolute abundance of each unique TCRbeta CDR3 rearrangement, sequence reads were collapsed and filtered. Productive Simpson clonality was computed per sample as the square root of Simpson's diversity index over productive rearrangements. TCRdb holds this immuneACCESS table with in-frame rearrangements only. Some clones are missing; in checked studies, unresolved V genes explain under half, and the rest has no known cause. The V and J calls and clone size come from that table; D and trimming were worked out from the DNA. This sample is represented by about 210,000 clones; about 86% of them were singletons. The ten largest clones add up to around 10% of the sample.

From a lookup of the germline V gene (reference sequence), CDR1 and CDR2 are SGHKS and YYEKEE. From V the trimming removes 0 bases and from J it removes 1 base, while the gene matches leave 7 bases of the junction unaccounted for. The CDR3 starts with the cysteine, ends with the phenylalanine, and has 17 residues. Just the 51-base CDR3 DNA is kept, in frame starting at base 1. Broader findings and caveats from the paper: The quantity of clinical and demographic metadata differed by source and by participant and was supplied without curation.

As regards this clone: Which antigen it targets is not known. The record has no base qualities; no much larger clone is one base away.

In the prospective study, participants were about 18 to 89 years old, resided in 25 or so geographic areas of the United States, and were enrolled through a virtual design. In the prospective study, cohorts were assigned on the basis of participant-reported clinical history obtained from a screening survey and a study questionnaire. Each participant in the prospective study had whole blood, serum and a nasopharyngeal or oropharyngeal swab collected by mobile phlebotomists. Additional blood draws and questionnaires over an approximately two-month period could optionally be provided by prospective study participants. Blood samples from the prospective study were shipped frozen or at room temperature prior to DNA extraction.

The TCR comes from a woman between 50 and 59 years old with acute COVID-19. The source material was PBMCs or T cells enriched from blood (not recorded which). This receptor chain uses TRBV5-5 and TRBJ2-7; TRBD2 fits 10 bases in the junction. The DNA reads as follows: TGTGCCAGCAGCTTGGTTCGGCTAGCGGGAGTGTCCTACGAGCAGTACTTC. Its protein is CASSLVRLAGVSYEQYF.